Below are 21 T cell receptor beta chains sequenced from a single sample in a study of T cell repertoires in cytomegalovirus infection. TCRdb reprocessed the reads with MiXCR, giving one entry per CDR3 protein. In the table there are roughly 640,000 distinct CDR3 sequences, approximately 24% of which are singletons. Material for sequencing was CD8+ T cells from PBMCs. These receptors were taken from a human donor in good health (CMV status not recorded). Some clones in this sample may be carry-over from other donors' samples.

The CDR3 nucleotides are TGCAGCGCCTGGACAGGGGAGGGAGGCTACACCTTC. It translates to CSAWTGEGGYTF. The J gene is TRBJ1-2, the V gene TRBV29-1, with 9 bases fitting TRBD1. This CDR3 is 12 amino acids long. Germline CDR1 and CDR2: SQVTM and ANQGSEA. Trimming removed 7 bases from V and 8 bases from J; junction bases left unmatched: 8.

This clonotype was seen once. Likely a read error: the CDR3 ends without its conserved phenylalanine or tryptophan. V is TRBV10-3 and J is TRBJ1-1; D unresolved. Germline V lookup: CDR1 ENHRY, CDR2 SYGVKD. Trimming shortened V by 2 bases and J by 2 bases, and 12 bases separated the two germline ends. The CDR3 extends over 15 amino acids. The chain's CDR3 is CAISERGQINTEAFL. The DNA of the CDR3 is TGTGCCATCAGTGAGCGTGGGCAGATCAACACTGAAGCTTTCTTG.

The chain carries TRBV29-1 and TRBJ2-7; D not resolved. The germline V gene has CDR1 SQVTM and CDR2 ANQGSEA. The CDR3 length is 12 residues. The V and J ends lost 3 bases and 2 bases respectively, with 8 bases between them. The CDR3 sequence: CSVDSGPYEQYF. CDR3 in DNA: TGCAGCGTTGATTCTGGCCCCTACGAGCAGTACTTC.

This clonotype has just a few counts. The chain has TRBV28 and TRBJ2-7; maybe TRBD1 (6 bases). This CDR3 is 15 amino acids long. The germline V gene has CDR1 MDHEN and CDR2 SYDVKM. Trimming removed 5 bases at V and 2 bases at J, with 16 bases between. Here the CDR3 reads CASSTNRVPTYEQYV. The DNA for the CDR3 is TGTGCCAGCAGTACCAACAGGGTTCCTACCTACGAGCAGTACGTC.

CDR3 protein: CATSRDLGGGMAQHF. The DNA of the CDR3 is TGTGCCACCAGCAGAGATCTCGGAGGAGGGATGGCCCAGCATTTT. The chain recombines TRBV15 with TRBJ1-5; no definite D call. The germline V and J ends were trimmed by 0 bases and 11 bases, with 17 bases remaining between them. There are 15 residues in the CDR3. In germline, CDR1 is LNHNV, CDR2 YYDKDF (reference sequence).

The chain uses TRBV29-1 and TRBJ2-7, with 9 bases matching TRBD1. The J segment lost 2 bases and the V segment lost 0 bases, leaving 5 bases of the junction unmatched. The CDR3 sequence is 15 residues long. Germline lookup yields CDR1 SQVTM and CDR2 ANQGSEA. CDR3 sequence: CSVEDRTGDPYEQYF. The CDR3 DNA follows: TGCAGCGTTGAAGATAGGACAGGGGATCCCTACGAGCAGTACTTC.

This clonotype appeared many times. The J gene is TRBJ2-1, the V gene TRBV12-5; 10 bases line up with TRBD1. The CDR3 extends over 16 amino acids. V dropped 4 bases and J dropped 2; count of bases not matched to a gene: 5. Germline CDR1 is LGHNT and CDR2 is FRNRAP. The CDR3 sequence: CASGSPGQGTYNEQFF. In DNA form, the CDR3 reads TGTGCTAGTGGTTCACCGGGACAGGGGACCTACAATGAGCAGTTCTTC.

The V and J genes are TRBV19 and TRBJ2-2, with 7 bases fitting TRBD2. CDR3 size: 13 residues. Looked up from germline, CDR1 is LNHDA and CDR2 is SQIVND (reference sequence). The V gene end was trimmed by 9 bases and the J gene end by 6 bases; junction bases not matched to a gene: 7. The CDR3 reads CASRLAVAGELFF. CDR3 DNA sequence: TGTGCCAGCCGTCTAGCGGTTGCCGGGGAGCTGTTTTTT.

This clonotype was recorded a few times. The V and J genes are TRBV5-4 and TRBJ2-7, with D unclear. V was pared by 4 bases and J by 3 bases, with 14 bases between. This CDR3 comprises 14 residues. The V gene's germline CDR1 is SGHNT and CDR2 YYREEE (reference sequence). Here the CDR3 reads CASSNPEVRYEQYF. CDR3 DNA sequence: TGTGCCAGCAGCAACCCCGAGGTCCGCTACGAGCAGTACTTC.

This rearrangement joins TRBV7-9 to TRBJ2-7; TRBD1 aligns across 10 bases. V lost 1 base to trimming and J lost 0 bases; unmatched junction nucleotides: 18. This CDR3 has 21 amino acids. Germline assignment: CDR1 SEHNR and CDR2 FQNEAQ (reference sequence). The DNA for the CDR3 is TGTGCCAGCAGCTTAGGCGGGTCGGACAGGGGGATTGCCTACATCTCCTACGAGCAGTACTTC. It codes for CASSLGGSDRGIAYISYEQYF.

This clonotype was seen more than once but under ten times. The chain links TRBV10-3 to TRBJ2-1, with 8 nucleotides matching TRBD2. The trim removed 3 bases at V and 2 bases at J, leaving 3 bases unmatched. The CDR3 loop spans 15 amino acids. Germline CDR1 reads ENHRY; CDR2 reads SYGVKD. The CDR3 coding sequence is TGTGCCATCAGTGAAAGCGGGGGAGCCTACAATGAGCAGTTCTTC. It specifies CAISESGGAYNEQFF.

The chain's CDR3 is CASSEPRTGRTEAFF. The CDR3 DNA sequence: TGTGCCAGCAGTGAACCTCGGACAGGGCGCACTGAAGCTTTCTTT. The chain employs TRBV2 and TRBJ1-1; TRBD1 matches at 8 bases. The CDR3 totals 15 residues. After removal of 2 bases from V and 4 bases from J, the junction contained 6 bases not matched to a gene. The germline V gene has CDR1 SNHLY and CDR2 FYNNEI.

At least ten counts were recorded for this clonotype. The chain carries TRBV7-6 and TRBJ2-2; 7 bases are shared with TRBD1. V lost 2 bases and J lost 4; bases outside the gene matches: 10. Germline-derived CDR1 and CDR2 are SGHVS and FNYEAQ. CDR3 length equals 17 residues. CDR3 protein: CASSLLETGSVTGELFF. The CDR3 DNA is TGTGCCAGCAGCTTACTAGAGACAGGGTCCGTCACCGGGGAGCTGTTTTTT.

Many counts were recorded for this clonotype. The CDR3 region has the DNA TGTGCCAGCAGCTTGGGACAGGGCAACGAGCAGTACTTC. Translated: CASSLGQGNEQYF. This chain connects TRBV7-6 to TRBJ2-7; 9 bases map to TRBD1. This CDR3 comprises 13 residues. The ends lost 3 bases at V and 5 bases at J; junction bases unmatched: 2. The V gene's germline CDR1 is SGHVS and CDR2 FNYEAQ.

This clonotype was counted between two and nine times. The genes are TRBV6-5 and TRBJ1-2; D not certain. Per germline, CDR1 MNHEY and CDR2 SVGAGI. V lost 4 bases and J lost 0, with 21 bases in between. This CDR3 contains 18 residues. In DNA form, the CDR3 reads TGTGCCAGCAGTTCCCCACTCCTGGACGGGGAAGCTAACTATGGCTACACCTTC. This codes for CASSSPLLDGEANYGYTF.

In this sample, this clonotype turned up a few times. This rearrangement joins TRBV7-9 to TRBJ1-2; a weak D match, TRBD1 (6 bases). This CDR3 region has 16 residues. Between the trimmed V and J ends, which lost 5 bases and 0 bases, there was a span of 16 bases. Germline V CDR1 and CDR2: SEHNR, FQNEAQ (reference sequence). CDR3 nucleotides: TGTGCCAGCAGCGGTTACAACAGGGAAGCTAACTATGGCTACACCTTC. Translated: CASSGYNREANYGYTF.

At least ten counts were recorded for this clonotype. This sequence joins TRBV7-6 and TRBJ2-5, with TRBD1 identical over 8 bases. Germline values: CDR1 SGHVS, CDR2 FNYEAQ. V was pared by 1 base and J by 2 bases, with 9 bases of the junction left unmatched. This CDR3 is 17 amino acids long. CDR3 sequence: CASSLEGDRYLQETQYF. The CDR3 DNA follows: TGTGCCAGCAGCTTAGAGGGGGACAGGTACCTACAAGAGACCCAGTACTTC.

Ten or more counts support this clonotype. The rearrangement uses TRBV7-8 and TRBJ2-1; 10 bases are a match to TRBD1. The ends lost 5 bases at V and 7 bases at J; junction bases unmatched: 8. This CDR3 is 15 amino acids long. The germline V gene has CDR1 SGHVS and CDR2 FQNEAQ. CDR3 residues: CASSVTGGELNEQFF. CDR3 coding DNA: TGTGCCAGCAGCGTGACAGGGGGCGAGTTGAATGAGCAGTTCTTC.

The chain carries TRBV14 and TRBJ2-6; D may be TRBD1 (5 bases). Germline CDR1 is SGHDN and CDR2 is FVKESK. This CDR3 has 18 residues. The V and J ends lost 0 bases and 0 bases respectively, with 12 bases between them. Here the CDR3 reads CASSQESSRVSGANVLTF. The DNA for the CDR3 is TGTGCCAGCAGCCAAGAATCGAGCAGGGTCTCTGGGGCCAACGTCCTGACTTTC.

CDR3 region: CSIEGGGPGEQYV. CDR3 nucleotide sequence: TGCAGCATTGAAGGTGGGGGGCCGGGGGAGCAGTACGTC. This chain uses TRBV29-1 with TRBJ2-7; the D call may be TRBD1 or TRBD2 (6 bases each). This CDR3 has 13 residues. From germline, CDR1 is SQVTM and CDR2 ANQGSEA.

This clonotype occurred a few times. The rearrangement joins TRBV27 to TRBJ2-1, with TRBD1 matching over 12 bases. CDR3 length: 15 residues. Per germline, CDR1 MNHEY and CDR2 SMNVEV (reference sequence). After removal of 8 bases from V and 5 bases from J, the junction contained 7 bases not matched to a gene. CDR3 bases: TGTGCCAGCGGCTCCGGGACAGGGGGCCACAATGAGCAGTTCTTC. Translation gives CASGSGTGGHNEQFF.